These 13 T cell receptor beta chains share one sample of origin, sequenced in a study of Graves' ophthalmopathy and Graves' hyperthyroidism. The sequenced template was RNA, covering the TCR beta CDR3 region. Second-round multiplex PCR came after first-round RT-PCR with HTBI primers. MiXCR, run by TCRdb on the multiplex PCR reads, gives a single entry per CDR3 protein. Of 1 million to 1.3 million distinct CDR3 sequences in the sample, around a third were seen once. Sequencing was performed on peripheral blood or thyroid tissue (not recorded which). Source of these receptors: an adult man with Graves' hyperthyroidism.

The rearrangement joins TRBV7-9 to TRBJ2-5; TRBD1 matches at 7 bases. The V and J ends lost 8 bases and 0 bases, in that order; junction bases with no gene match: 15. CDR1 and CDR2 from the germline V gene are SEHNR and FQNEAQ (reference sequence). The CDR3 is 17 residues long. The CDR3 loop reads CASSLLRDRSYQETQYF. DNA for the CDR3: TGTGCCAGCTCACTCCTCCGGGACAGATCGTACCAAGAGACCCAGTACTTC.

The chain joins TRBV4-1 to TRBJ2-7; D is undetermined. CDR1 is MGHRA and CDR2 is YSYEKL in the germline V gene. Trimming cost V 3 bases and J 3 bases, with 12 bases left between them. The CDR3 is made up of 14 amino acids. CDR3 nucleotide sequence: TGCGCCAGCAGCCAGGAACCTGGGGACTACGAGCAGTACTTC. It yields the protein CASSQEPGDYEQYF.

The chain links TRBV4-3 to TRBJ1-1; D is unresolved. The germline V gene encodes CDR1 LGHNA and CDR2 YSLEER. V was shortened by 2 bases and J by 1 base, with 11 bases between the two germline ends. CDR3 length: 15 amino acids. The CDR3 DNA is TGCGCCAGCAGCCAATCCTCCCGAGGGAACACTGAAGCTTTCTTT. It is translated as CASSQSSRGNTEAFF.

This clonotype was seen many times. This rearrangement joins TRBV29-1 to TRBJ1-2; D gene ambiguous. The V end lost 8 bases, the J end lost 6 bases, and 13 bases lay between the germline ends. This CDR3 has 11 residues. Germline loops: CDR1 SQVTM, CDR2 ANQGSEA. CDR3 bases: TGCAGCCCCCTGACCGAAGATGGCTACACCTTC. Translating gives CSPLTEDGYTF.

This clonotype was seen ten or more times. The rearrangement uses TRBV9 and TRBJ1-6; unclear D gene. The V end lost 0 bases, the J end lost 5 bases, and 6 bases lay between the germline ends. CDR3 size: 14 residues. Germline CDR1 is SGDLS and CDR2 is YYNGEE. The DNA of the CDR3 is TGTGCCAGCAGCGTAGAACCCAATAATTCACCCCTCCACTTT. Its protein product is CASSVEPNNSPLHF.

This clonotype was recorded at least ten times. The chain carries TRBV7-9 and TRBJ2-7; 9 bases align to TRBD1. J was trimmed by 2 bases and V by 5 bases; bases with no gene match: 4. CDR3 size: 14 residues. Germline V gives CDR1 SEHNR, CDR2 FQNEAQ (reference sequence). CDR3 in DNA: TGTGCCAGCAGCAACCGGGACAGGGCCTACGAGCAGTACTTC. Protein sequence: CASSNRDRAYEQYF.

On this clonotype itself: One base away lies a much larger clone, so this may be a sequencing read error. The chain carries TRBV7-9 and TRBJ2-7; 9 nucleotides agree with TRBD1. This CDR3 contains 16 residues. Germline CDR1 SEHNR, CDR2 FQNEAQ (reference sequence). CDR3 in DNA: TGTGCCAGCAGCTTATTACCGGGACAGGGTGTCTACGAGCAGTGCTTC. It translates to CASSLLPGQGVYEQCF.

In regard to this clonotype: No conserved phenylalanine or tryptophan ends this CDR3, so it is likely a read error. The DNA is omitted, as the CDR3 cannot be located on it reliably, and the CDR3 follows TCRdb's listing. This sequence joins TRBV9 and TRBJ2-2. Per germline, CDR1 SGDLS and CDR2 YYNGEE. Inclusive of both ends, the CDR3 amounts to 12 amino acids. The CDR3 loop is CASSVVEGYAAG.

As to this clonotype: The CDR3 does not close with the conserved phenylalanine or tryptophan, likely indicating a read error. The genes are TRBV2 and TRBJ1-1; D call uncertain. CDR1 and CDR2 from the germline V gene are SNHLY and FYNNEI. Trimming took off 8 bases at V and 0 bases at J, with 13 bases between the two ends. This CDR3 is 14 amino acids long. CDR3 DNA: TGTGCCAGCTCGGAAGGCAGAATGAACACTGAAGCTTTCCTT. Amino acids: CASSEGRMNTEAFL.

The chain employs TRBV30 and TRBJ1-1, with D possibly matching TRBD1 (5 bases). The ends were cut back, 5 bases at V and 1 base at J, with 5 bases in the middle. Germline V gene lookup returns CDR1 GTSNPN and CDR2 SVGIG (reference sequence). The CDR3 totals 11 residues. The CDR3 region has the DNA TGTGCCTGGGGGACGAACACTGAAGCTTTCTTT. Encoded protein: CAWGTNTEAFF.

This chain joins TRBV5-1 and TRBJ2-7, with 9 bases that match TRBD1. Germline V gives CDR1 SGHRS, CDR2 YFSETQ. CDR3 length: 13 residues. The ends lost 2 bases at V and 7 bases at J; junction bases unmatched: 4. CDR3 DNA sequence: TGCGCCAGCAGCTTACAGGGGGCCGAGGAGCAGTACTTC. Protein product: CASSLQGAEEQYF.

This clonotype has a count of ten or more. The chain recombines TRBV25-1 with TRBJ1-2, with TRBD1 matching over 7 bases. The CDR3 contains 15 residues. V lost 4 bases and J lost 3; bases outside the gene matches: 8. The V gene's germline CDR1 is MGHDK and CDR2 SYGVNS. As DNA, the CDR3 is TGTGCCAGCAGTGGGGCCCGCGGGACAGACTATGGCTACACCTTC. It codes for CASSGARGTDYGYTF.

This clonotype has ten or more counts. This chain connects TRBV15 to TRBJ2-5, with D unclear. The germline V gene has CDR1 LNHNV and CDR2 YYDKDF (reference sequence). V was pared by 8 bases and J by 3 bases, with 16 bases between. The CDR3 has 14 amino acids. The CDR3 bases are TGTGCCACCGCGGTAGGGAATGAAAAAGAGACCCAGTACTTC. Translating it yields CATAVGNEKETQYF.